These 10 T cell receptor beta chains share one sample of origin, sequenced in a study of blood T cells in healthy people across ages. The use of a sample-barcoded 5' primer and a J-beta primer mix characterized a second PCR of roughly 7 to 11 cycles. TCRdb re-derived calls from the 5' RACE reads in MiXCR, one entry per CDR3 protein. The top ten clones hold 15% of a sample with hundreds of thousands of distinct CDR3 sequences, roughly 32% of them seen once. Sample: blood. These receptors were obtained from a woman over 75 in good health.

The rearrangement joins TRBV30 to TRBJ2-7; D is perhaps TRBD1 (6 bases). Germline V gene sequence: CDR1 GTSNPN, CDR2 SVGIG (reference sequence). The CDR3 sequence is 13 residues long. Trimming shortened V by 1 base and J by 6 bases, and 13 bases separated the two germline ends. CDR3 residues: CAWSGSTGFEQYF. As DNA, the CDR3 is TGTGCCTGGAGTGGTTCGACAGGCTTCGAGCAGTACTTC.

This clonotype has a count of ten or more. V and J are TRBV27 and TRBJ1-6; possibly TRBD1 for D (5 bases). The CDR3 has 14 amino acids. V shed 7 bases and J shed 9 bases, with 16 bases lying between them. CDR1 and CDR2 from the germline V gene are MNHEY and SMNVEV (reference sequence). In nucleotides, the CDR3 is TGTGCCAGCACCATTAATGGGGGTTCTTCACCCCTCCACTTT. As protein: CASTINGGSSPLHF.

In this sample, this clonotype turned up many times. This chain connects TRBV7-3 to TRBJ2-7; 10 bases align to TRBD2. In germline, CDR1 is SGHTA, CDR2 FQGTGA. V lost 5 bases, J lost 3 bases, and 4 bases stayed unmatched. The CDR3 is 14 residues long. The CDR3 protein is CASSRAGGNYEQYF. The CDR3 DNA is TGTGCCAGCAGCAGAGCGGGGGGGAACTACGAGCAGTACTTC.

The chain's CDR3 is CASSSSGPPPQHF. The CDR3, as DNA: TGTGCCAGCAGCTCTTCGGGCCCCCCGCCCCAGCATTTT. V gene TRBV7-2 combines with J gene TRBJ1-5, with D uncertain. Germline assignment: CDR1 SGHTA and CDR2 FQGNSA. Trimming removed 4 bases at V and 9 bases at J, with 13 bases between. The length of the CDR3 is 13 residues. Complete variable domain (other parts from reference TRBV7-2 and TRBJ1-5): GAGVSQSPSNKVTEKGKDVELRCDPISGHTALYWYRQSLGQGLEFLIYFQGNSAPDKSGLPSDRFSAERTGGSVSTLTIQRTQQEDSAVYLCASSSSGPPPQHFGDGTRLSIL.

The genes are TRBV30 and TRBJ1-1; no definite D call. The CDR3 has 14 residues. The germline V and J ends were trimmed by 4 bases and 1 base, with 13 bases remaining between them. From germline, CDR1 is GTSNPN and CDR2 SVGIG (reference sequence). The CDR3 DNA reads TGTGCCTGGATCCCACGGAGGAGGAACACTGAAGCTTTCTTT. It encodes CAWIPRRRNTEAFF.

This clonotype was seen a few times. At one of its ends the junction is not consistent with the germline gene, which may arise from a read error. V usage is TRBV10-3 and J usage is TRBJ1-1; D might be TRBD1 (6 bases). The V gene's germline CDR1 is ENHRY and CDR2 SYGVKD. The CDR3 runs 14 residues. CDR3: CAISEKGGNTGAFF. For the CDR3, the DNA is TGTGCCATCAGTGAAAAGGGGGGGAACACTGGAGCTTTCTTT.

This clonotype has ten or more counts. This chain links TRBV20-1 with TRBJ2-1, with TRBD2 matching 8 bases. There are 15 residues in the CDR3. From germline, CDR1 is DFQATT and CDR2 SNEGSKA (reference sequence). V lost 1 base and J lost 6; bases outside the gene matches: 8. The CDR3: CSARGYRGGPNEQFF. The CDR3 bases are TGCAGTGCTAGAGGATATCGGGGGGGCCCCAATGAGCAGTTCTTC.

This clonotype has a count of ten or more. The rearrangement joins TRBV6-1 to TRBJ2-1; D is undetermined. Germline V gene data show CDR1 as MNHNS and CDR2 as SASEGT. CDR3 size: 13 residues. Trimming left V 1 base short and J 9 bases short, with 10 bases between. For the CDR3, the DNA is TGTGCCAGCAGTGAAGTAAGAGGAAGTGAGCAGTTCTTC. Amino acid sequence: CASSEVRGSEQFF.

This clonotype was counted at least ten times. The chain joins TRBV9 to TRBJ2-3; 8 nucleotides line up with TRBD2. Germline-derived CDR1 and CDR2 are SGDLS and YYNGEE. This CDR3 is built from 14 residues. J lost 2 bases, V lost 7 bases, and 6 bases had no gene match. The CDR3 here is CASGSGGPTDTQYF. CDR3 nucleotides: TGTGCCAGCGGCAGCGGGGGACCCACAGATACGCAGTATTTT.

The sample holds many counts of this clonotype. The chain recombines TRBV28 with TRBJ2-7, with D unclear. Germline assignment: CDR1 MDHEN and CDR2 SYDVKM. V lost 2 bases and J 3 bases, leaving 5 bases between the germline ends. The CDR3 runs to 12 residues. CDR3 amino acids: CASSLLYYEQYF. CDR3 in DNA: TGTGCCAGCAGTTTACTGTACTACGAGCAGTACTTC.